The rows below give T cell receptor beta chains drawn from one sample of a study of T cells in Graves' hyperthyroidism and ophthalmopathy. Each CDR3 protein gets one entry after TCRdb re-called the multiplex PCR reads with MiXCR. The data contain roughly 740,000 distinct CDR3 sequences, roughly 15% of them singletons. The source material was blood. The receptors stem from a man between 18 and 35 years old with Graves' hyperthyroidism. Both conserved end residues are part of each CDR3. The order of the fields is clone size, D gene, J gene, V gene, CDR3 DNA, CDR3 protein. D genes are given only for firm matches. Expanded clones are given a class, and other clones once, few, many or no size at all.

.	TRBD2	TRBJ2-7	TRBV7-2	TGTGCCAGCAGCTTAGTTTCAAGCGGGAAGGGTAAGAACTACGAGCAGTACTTC	CASSLVSSGKGKNYEQYF
many	TRBD2	TRBJ2-3	TRBV20-1	TGCAGTGCTACTGCTAGCGGGAGGGCAGCAGATACGCAGTATTTT	CSATASGRAADTQYF
few	TRBD2	TRBJ2-7	TRBV3-1	TGTGCCAGCAGCCAAGGGGGACTAGCGAACTACGAGCAGTACTTC	CASSQGGLANYEQYF
few	.	TRBJ2-2	TRBV12-3/TRBV12-4	TGTGCCAGCAGTTCCCGGACAGTAAGGGTCGGGGAGCTGTTTTTT	CASSSRTVRVGELFF
.	.	TRBJ2-1	TRBV7-2	TGTGCCAGCAGCTCTACCTGGACCCCCTACAATGAGCAGTTCTTC	CASSSTWTPYNEQFF
.	.	TRBJ1-2	TRBV29-1	TGCAGCGTTGAAGAAGTTCGTCGGGACCAGCCGGTCGGTGGCTACACCTTC	CSVEEVRRDQPVGGYTF
few	TRBD1	TRBJ1-3	TRBV5-1	TGCGCCAGCGCCGACCAGGGGGCTGGAAACACCATATATTTT	CASADQGAGNTIYF
many	.	TRBJ2-3	TRBV7-6	TGTGCCAGCAGCTTACGAGCGGATTACAATACGCAGTATTTT	CASSLRADYNTQYF
.	TRBD1	TRBJ2-5	TRBV24-1	TGTGCCACCAGTGATAGGACAGGACATAAACAAGAGACCCAGTACTTC	CATSDRTGHKQETQYF
few	.	TRBJ1-5	TRBV28	TGTGCCAGCCGCGACGGGGGATTTCGTCAGCCCCAGCATTTT	CASRDGGFRQPQHF
.	TRBD2	TRBJ2-1	TRBV24-1	TGTGCCACCAGTCCCGGGACTAGTCGATACAATGAGCAGTTCTTC	CATSPGTSRYNEQFF
few	.	TRBJ2-3	TRBV7-9	TGTGCCAGCAGCTTTACGGGCCAAGCGCAGTATTTT	CASSFTGQAQYF
few	TRBD2	TRBJ2-3	TRBV4-1	TGCGCCAGCAGCCGCTCGACTAGCGGGAGCACAGATACGCAGTATTTT	CASSRSTSGSTDTQYF
.	TRBD2	TRBJ2-1	TRBV4-1	TGCGCCAGCAGCCAAGATCACCACGTCCGCCGCGGTAGCGGGAGGAGCAATGAGCAGTTCTTC	CASSQDHHVRRGSGRSNEQFF
.	.	TRBJ2-3	TRBV11-1	TGTGCCAGCAGCCCCCCCACGAGCAGACTCACAGGTACGCAGTATTTT	CASSPPTSRLTGTQYF
.	.	TRBJ1-6	TRBV9	TGTGCCAGCAGCCCTTCTCTCGGCTCCTATAATTCACCCCTCCACTTT	CASSPSLGSYNSPLHF
.	.	TRBJ2-1	TRBV3-1	TGTGCCAGCAGCCAAACCCTGATCACGGAGCAGTTCTTC	CASSQTLITEQFF
many	.	TRBJ1-4	TRBV2	TGTGCCAGCCGAATCCATGGGGGAACTAATGAAAAACTGTTTTTT	CASRIHGGTNEKLFF
many	.	TRBJ1-1	TRBV28	TGTGCCAGCAGGAGGGGTTTAAGCACTGAAGCTTTCTTT	CASRRGLSTEAFF
.	TRBD1	TRBJ1-5	TRBV19	TGTGCCAGTACCCTACAGGGGTACGGCAATCAGCCCCAGCATTTT	CASTLQGYGNQPQHF
few	TRBD2	TRBJ2-3	TRBV28	TGTGCCAGCAGCTCAACTAGCGGGAGTCCAGATACGCAGTATTTT	CASSSTSGSPDTQYF
few	.	TRBJ2-3	TRBV9	TGTGCCAGCAGCGTTGGGCACTTTACAGATACGCAGTATTTT	CASSVGHFTDTQYF